The 2 T cell receptor beta chains below were found in one sample sequenced in a study of blood T cell repertoires in COVID-19. Libraries were prepared by immunoSEQ multiplex PCR; TCRdb keeps only in-frame clonotypes and omits some of them. Of tens of thousands of clones listed, about nine tenths were seen once; the top ten hold roughly 6.5%. The sequencing sample was made of peripheral blood. The receptors come from a man aged 45-65 years with active COVID-19.

This clone has only one observation. The chain combines TRBV9 with TRBJ2-5; 14 nucleotides line up with TRBD2. CDR3 size: 18 residues. The V and J ends lost 4 bases and 2 bases, in that order; junction bases with no gene match: 10. CDR1 is SGDLS and CDR2 is YYNGEE in the germline V gene. DNA for the CDR3: TGTGCCAGCAGCATCGGGACTAGCGGGGGTCTACTTCAAGAGACCCAGTACTTC. It yields the protein CASSIGTSGGLLQETQYF. Using reference TRBV9 and TRBJ2-5 for the parts outside the CDR3, the full variable domain is DSGVTQTPKHLITATGQRVTLRCSPRSGDLSVYWYQQSLDQGLQFLIQYYNGEERAKGNILERFSAQQFPDLHSELNLSSLELGDSALYFCASSIGTSGGLLQETQYFGPGTRLLVL.

V and J are TRBV18 and TRBJ1-1; 7 bases align to TRBD1. CDR1 and CDR2 from the germline V gene are KGHSH and LQKENI. This CDR3 has 14 residues. The V gene end was trimmed by 6 bases and the J gene end by 3 bases; junction bases not matched to a gene: 7. The CDR3 coding sequence is TGTGCCAGCTCCGAGGGGGCTACGGACACTGAAGCTTTCTTT. Translation: CASSEGATDTEAFF.